The text below deals with one T cell receptor beta chain. In Cohort 3, a recovered donor had either two negative PCRs, clearance, or symptom resolution. The data were produced by immunoSEQ multiplex PCR, yet TCRdb's version contains in-frame clones alone and is incomplete. The data show some 250,000 clones, more than 85% seen once. The data were obtained in a study of blood T cell repertoires in COVID-19. Study-wide context: Sources were T cells, B-cell-depleted T cells, or PBMCs; the material itself was cDNA or gDNA.

This CDR3 spans 14 amino acids. V was pared by 4 bases and J by 4 bases, with 4 bases of the junction left unmatched. In germline, CDR1 is MGHRA, CDR2 YSYEKL. Sequenced material: PBMCs or T cells enriched from blood (not recorded which). This receptor was identified in a man aged 35 to 55 who had recovered from COVID-19. This chain links TRBV4-1 with TRBJ1-5; 7 nucleotides match TRBD1. The CDR3 here is CASSRTGANQPQHF. Here the CDR3 DNA reads TGCGCCAGCAGCCGAACAGGGGCAAATCAGCCCCAGCATTTT.